This T cell receptor (beta chain) stems from a study of cytomegalovirus exposure and HLA in healthy donors. Points from the study as a whole: Trimming of TCR beta V- and J-genes showed a link, identified in a later analysis, to a missense DCLRE1C variant.

Trimming took 1 base from V and 7 from J; bases not matched to a gene: 6. CDR3 length: 14 residues. Germline loops: CDR1 LNHDA, CDR2 SQIVND (reference sequence). Regarding this clone: Its cognate antigen is unknown.

The PCR was carried out with 60 Vbeta primers and 13 Jbeta primers. As originally analysed: In a later analysis, of some 80 million unique beta chains, roughly 10 million appeared in at least two donors. Profiling relied on immunoSEQ multiplex PCR, and the TCRdb table lists in-frame clones only, not all of them. Clone size and the V and J calls come from that table; the DNA yielded D and trimming. The profile shows hundreds of thousands of clones, about 72% of them singletons. The receptor's source is a male donor in good health and CMV-seronegative. Sequencing input: PBMCs. This sequence joins TRBV19 and TRBJ1-1; 7 nucleotides align to TRBD1. The CDR3 protein is CASSIGQGRVEAFF. CDR3 nucleotides: TGTGCCAGTAGTATAGGACAGGGAAGGGTTGAAGCTTTCTTT.